What follows are 13 T cell receptor beta chains derived from one specimen sequenced in a study of shared clonotypes between healthy human individuals. Profiling relied on immunoSEQ multiplex PCR, and the TCRdb table lists in-frame clones only, not all of them. Of about 2 million clones listed, over 85% were seen once; the top ten hold 0.13%. The sequencing sample was made of naive CD4+ T cells sorted from blood. Indicated subset: CD45RA+ positively selected. These receptors were taken from a man aged 18-30 years in good health.

This clone occurred once. The chain joins TRBV11-2 to TRBJ2-7; D is perhaps TRBD1 (5 bases). The CDR3 length is 15 residues. The V and J ends lost 0 bases and 3 bases respectively, with 12 bases between them. The germline V gene encodes CDR1 SGHAT and CDR2 FQNNGV. The CDR3 nucleotides read TGTGCCAGCAGCTTAGACAGGACAAGAAACTACGAGCAGTACTTC. Amino acid sequence: CASSLDRTRNYEQYF.

The chain carries TRBV10-3 and TRBJ1-2; the match to TRBD1 covers 7 bases. V was pared by 6 bases and J by 4 bases, with 8 bases of the junction left unmatched. The CDR3 length is 14 residues. CDR1 ENHRY and CDR2 SYGVKD come from the germline V gene. Written as DNA, the CDR3 is TGTGCCATCAGCCGGGACAGCAACCTCTATGGCTACACCTTC. It specifies CAISRDSNLYGYTF.

With regard to this clone: Other DNA sequences within the sample encode an identical CDR3. This rearrangement joins TRBV6-6 to TRBJ1-5, with a tentative D call TRBD1 (5 bases). The V gene lost 2 bases and the J gene lost 3 bases, with 8 bases spanning the gap. The CDR3 loop spans 14 amino acids. Germline V gene data show CDR1 as MNHNY and CDR2 as SVGAGI (reference sequence). The CDR3 loop reads CASSYGGDNQPQHF. CDR3 coding DNA: TGTGCCAGCAGTTACGGGGGTGACAATCAGCCCCAGCATTTT.

This clone is a singleton in its sample. Sequence at one end of the junction differs from germline and may be a read error. The chain has TRBV7-2 and TRBJ2-7; the D is unclear. The germline V gene encodes CDR1 SGHTA and CDR2 FQGNSA. This CDR3 comprises 9 residues. The CDR3, as DNA: TGTGCCAGCACCCTTGACGGGTCCTTC. Translated, it gives CASTLDGSF.

This clone was found once. The rearrangement uses TRBV19 and TRBJ1-5, with TRBD1 matching over 7 bases. With 5 bases clipped from V and 15 bases from J, the junction kept 13 bases outside the gene matches. Per the germline V gene, CDR1 is LNHDA and CDR2 is SQIVND (reference sequence). This CDR3 is built from 13 residues. CDR3 in DNA: TGTGCCAGTAGTGCCTCGTCCGGGACAGAGAGGCATTTT. Its translation is CASSASSGTERHF.

The rearrangement uses TRBV15 and TRBJ2-5; D not resolved. CDR3 length equals 14 residues. Deletions cut 8 bases from V and 3 bases from J, with 16 bases between. The germline CDR1 and CDR2 sequences are LNHNV and YYDKDF (reference sequence). The CDR3 DNA follows: TGTGCCACCGTGTTGTCCGGGTCTAAAGAGACCCAGTACTTC. It specifies CATVLSGSKETQYF.

CDR3 amino acids: CASRVGTGRSGGYTF. The CDR3 DNA reads as TGTGCCAGCAGGGTTGGGACAGGCCGATCGGGGGGCTACACCTTC. The chain is built from TRBV6-1 and TRBJ1-2; 8 nucleotides match TRBD1. Germline CDR1 and CDR2: MNHNS and SASEGT. The CDR3 contains 15 residues. With 6 bases clipped from V and 8 bases from J, the junction kept 14 bases outside the gene matches.

The chain carries TRBV12-5 and TRBJ1-2, with D maybe TRBD1 (5 bases). Germline V gene lookup returns CDR1 LGHNT and CDR2 FRNRAP. V was pared by 1 base and J by 4 bases, with 7 bases between. This CDR3 comprises 13 residues. CDR3 bases: TGTGCTAGTGGTTTGGACCAGGGCTATGGCTACACCTTC. Protein sequence: CASGLDQGYGYTF.

The chain has TRBV2 and TRBJ2-3; D is perhaps TRBD2 (7 bases). Germline lookup yields CDR1 SNHLY and CDR2 FYNNEI. V lost 8 bases, J lost 1 base, and 19 bases lay in between. CDR3 length equals 16 residues. CDR3 in DNA: TGTGCCAGCTCCTCGGGGGGCCACATCGGCACAGATACGCAGTATTTT. Amino acid sequence: CASSSGGHIGTDTQYF.

The chain carries TRBV6-1 and TRBJ2-1, with TRBD1 identical over 10 bases. Looked up from germline, CDR1 is MNHNS and CDR2 is SASEGT. V trimming: 4 bases; J trimming: 8 bases; junction bases outside the gene matches: 11. The CDR3 covers 16 residues. The CDR3 bases are TGTGCCAGCAGTGGCCCGGCCGGACAGGGGGGACATGAGCAGTTCTTC. Protein product: CASSGPAGQGGHEQFF.

The genes are TRBV5-3 and TRBJ1-2; TRBD1 is a possible D gene (5 bases). TRBV5-3 is an ORF; its function is uncertain. The CDR3 spans 15 residues. The V gene lost 1 base and the J gene lost 1 base, with 11 bases spanning the gap. The CDR3 loop reads CARSLRTLFNYGYTF. DNA for the CDR3: TGTGCCAGAAGCTTGAGGACACTATTTAACTATGGCTACACCTTC.

The V gene is TRBV7-2, the J gene TRBJ2-5; the D gene is possibly TRBD2 (6 bases). The CDR3 has 14 amino acids. Trimming took off 6 bases at V and 2 bases at J, with 13 bases between the two ends. Germline loops: CDR1 SGHTA, CDR2 FQGNSA. CDR3 sequence reads: CASSYSSAQETQYF. DNA of the CDR3: TGTGCCAGCAGTTATTCTAGCGCACAAGAGACCCAGTACTTC.

Regarding this clone: This may stem from a read error, because a much larger clone lies one nucleotide away. Other DNA sequences in the same sample also yield this CDR3. The chain carries TRBV4-1 and TRBJ1-5; D is unclear. Germline CDR1 MGHRA, CDR2 YSYEKL. V was pared by 0 bases and J by 4 bases, with 4 bases between. CDR3 length equals 13 residues. The DNA of the CDR3 is TGCGCCAGCAGCCAAGATCCTAATCAGCCCCAGCATTTT. It encodes CASSQDPNQPQHF.